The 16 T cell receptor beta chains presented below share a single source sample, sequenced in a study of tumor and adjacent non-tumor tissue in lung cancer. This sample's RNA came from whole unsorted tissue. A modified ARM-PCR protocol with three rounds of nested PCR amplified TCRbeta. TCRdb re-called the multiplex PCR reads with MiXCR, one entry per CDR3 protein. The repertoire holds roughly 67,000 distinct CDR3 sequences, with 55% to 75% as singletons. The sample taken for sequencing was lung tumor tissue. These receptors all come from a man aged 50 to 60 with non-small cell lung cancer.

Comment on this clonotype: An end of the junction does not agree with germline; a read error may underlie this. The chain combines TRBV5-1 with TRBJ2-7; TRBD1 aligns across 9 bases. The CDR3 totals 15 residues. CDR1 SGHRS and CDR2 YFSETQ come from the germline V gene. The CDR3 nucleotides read TGCGGCAGCACCAAGGACAGGGGCGGAACCTACGAGCAGTACTTC. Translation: CGSTKDRGGTYEQYF.

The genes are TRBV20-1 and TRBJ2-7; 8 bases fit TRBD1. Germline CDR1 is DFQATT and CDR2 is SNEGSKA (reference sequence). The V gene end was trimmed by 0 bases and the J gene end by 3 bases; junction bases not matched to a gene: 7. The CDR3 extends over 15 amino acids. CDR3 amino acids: CSARDRRQGNYEQYF. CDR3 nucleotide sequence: TGCAGTGCTAGAGATCGGCGACAGGGGAACTACGAGCAGTACTTC.

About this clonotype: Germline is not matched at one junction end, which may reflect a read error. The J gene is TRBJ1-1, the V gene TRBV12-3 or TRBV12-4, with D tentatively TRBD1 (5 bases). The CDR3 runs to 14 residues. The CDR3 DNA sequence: TGTGTCAGCTGCCTTGGGACGGTAGGGACTGAAGTTTCCTTT. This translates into CVSCLGTVGTEVSF.

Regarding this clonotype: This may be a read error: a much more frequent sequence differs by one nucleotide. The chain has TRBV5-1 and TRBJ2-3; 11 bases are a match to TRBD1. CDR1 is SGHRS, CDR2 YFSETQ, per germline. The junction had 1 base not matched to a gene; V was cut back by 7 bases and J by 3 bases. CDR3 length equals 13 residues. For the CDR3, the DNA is TGCGCCAGCGGGACAGGGGGGACAGATACGCAGTATTTT. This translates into CASGTGGTDTQYF.

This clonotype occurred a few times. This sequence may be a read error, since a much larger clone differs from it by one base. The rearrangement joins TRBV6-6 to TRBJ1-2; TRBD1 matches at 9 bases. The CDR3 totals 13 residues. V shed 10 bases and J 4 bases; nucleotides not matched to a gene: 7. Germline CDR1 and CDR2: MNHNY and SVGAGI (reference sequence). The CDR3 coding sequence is TGTGCCAACCGGGTGGACAGGGGCTATGGCTACACCTTC. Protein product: CANRVDRGYGYTF.

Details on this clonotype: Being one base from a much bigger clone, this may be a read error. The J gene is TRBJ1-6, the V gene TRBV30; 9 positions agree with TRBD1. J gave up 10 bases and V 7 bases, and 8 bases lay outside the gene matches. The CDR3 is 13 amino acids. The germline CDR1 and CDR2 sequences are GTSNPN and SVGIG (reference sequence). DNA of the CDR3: TGTGCCTCGAGAGGACAGGGGAGGTCACCCCTCCACTTT. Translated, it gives CASRGQGRSPLHF. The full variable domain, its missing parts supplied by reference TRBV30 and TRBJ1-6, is SQTIHQWPATLVQPVGSPLSLECTVEGTSNPNLYWYRQAAGRGLQLLFYSVGIGQISSEVPQNLSASRPQDRQFILSSKKLLLSDSGFYLCASRGQGRSPLHFGNGTRLTVT.

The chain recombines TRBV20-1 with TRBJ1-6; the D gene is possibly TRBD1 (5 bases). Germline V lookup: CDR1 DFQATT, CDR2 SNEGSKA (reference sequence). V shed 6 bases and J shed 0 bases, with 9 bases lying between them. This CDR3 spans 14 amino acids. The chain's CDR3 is CSARDGSYNSPLHF. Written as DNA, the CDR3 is TGCAGTGCCCGGGACGGCTCCTATAATTCACCCCTCCACTTT.

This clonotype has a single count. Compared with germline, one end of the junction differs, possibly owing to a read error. The CDR3 spells CCVQTEGTEAFF. As DNA, the CDR3 is TGCTGCGTCCAAACAGAGGGCACTGAAGCTTTCTTT. This chain uses TRBV29-1 with TRBJ1-1; D not certain. The CDR3 spans 12 residues. The germline CDR1 and CDR2 sequences are SQVTM and ANQGSEA.

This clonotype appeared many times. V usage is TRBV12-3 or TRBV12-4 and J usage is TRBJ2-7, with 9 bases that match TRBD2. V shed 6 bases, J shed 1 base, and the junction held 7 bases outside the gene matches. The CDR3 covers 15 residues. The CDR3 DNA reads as TGTGCCAGCAGACACGATCTAGCGGGGTCCTACGAGCAGTACTTC. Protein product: CASRHDLAGSYEQYF.

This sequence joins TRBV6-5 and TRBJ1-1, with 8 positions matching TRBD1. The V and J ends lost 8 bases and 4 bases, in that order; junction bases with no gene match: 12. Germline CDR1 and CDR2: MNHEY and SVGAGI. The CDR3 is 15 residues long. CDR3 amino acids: CASCYQGATGTEAFF. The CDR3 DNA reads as TGTGCCAGCTGCTACCAGGGGGCAACGGGCACTGAAGCTTTCTTT.

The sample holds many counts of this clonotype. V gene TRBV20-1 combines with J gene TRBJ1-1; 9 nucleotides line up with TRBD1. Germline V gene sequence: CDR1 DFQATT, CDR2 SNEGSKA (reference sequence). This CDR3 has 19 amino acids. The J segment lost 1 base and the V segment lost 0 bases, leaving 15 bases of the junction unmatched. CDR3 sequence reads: CSARDVQGARKVWNTEAFF. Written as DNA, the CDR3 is TGCAGTGCTAGAGATGTACAGGGGGCGCGGAAGGTATGGAACACTGAAGCTTTCTTT.

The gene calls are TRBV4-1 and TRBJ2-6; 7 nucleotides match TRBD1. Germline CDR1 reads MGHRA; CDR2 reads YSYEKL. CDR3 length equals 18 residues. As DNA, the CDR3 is TGCACCGGCAACCAAGATCCAACAGGGGCCTCTGGGGCCAACGTCCTGACTTTC. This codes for CTGNQDPTGASGANVLTF.

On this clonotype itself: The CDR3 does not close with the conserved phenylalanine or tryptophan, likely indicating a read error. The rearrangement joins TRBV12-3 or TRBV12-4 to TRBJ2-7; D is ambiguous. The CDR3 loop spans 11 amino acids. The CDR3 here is CASSLNYEQYY. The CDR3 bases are TGTGCTAGCAGTTTGAACTACGAGCAGTACTAC.

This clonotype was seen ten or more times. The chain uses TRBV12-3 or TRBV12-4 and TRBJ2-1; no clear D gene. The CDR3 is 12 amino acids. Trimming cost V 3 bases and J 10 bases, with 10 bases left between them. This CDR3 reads CASSFGKKEQFF. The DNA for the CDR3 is TGTGCCAGCAGTTTCGGAAAGAAGGAGCAGTTCTTC.

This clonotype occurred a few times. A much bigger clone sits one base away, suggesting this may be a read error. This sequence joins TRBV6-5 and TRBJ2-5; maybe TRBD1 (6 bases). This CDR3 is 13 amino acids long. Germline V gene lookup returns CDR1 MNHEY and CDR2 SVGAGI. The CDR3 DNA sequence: TGTGCCAGCACGGGGACAAACCAAGAGGCCCAGTACTTC. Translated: CASTGTNQEAQYF.

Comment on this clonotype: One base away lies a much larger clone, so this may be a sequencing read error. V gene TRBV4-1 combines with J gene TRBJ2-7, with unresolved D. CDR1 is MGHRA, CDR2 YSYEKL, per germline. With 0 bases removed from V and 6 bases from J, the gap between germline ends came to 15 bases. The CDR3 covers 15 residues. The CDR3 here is CASSQDLLPSVEQYF. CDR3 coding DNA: TGCGCCAGCAGCCAAGATTTACTACCTTCAGTCGAGCAGTACTTC.